This record looks at one TCR beta chain sequence and its context. This sample is drawn from a study of identical twins. A universal primer site was incorporated via template switching, and the cDNA contained unique molecular identifiers. MiXCR, run by TCRdb on the 5' RACE reads, gives a single entry per CDR3 protein. The table lists roughly 470,000 distinct CDR3 sequences, around 15% of them singletons, with approximately 1% in the top ten. There are 13 residues in the CDR3. V lost 10 bases to trimming and J lost 5 bases, with 19 bases between them. CDR1 is SGHRS, CDR2 YFSETQ, per germline. Healthy Caucasian individuals made up all the donors. Another study also made use of these data, one on yellow fever vaccine responses in identical twins. That publication notes: Twins reportedly showed a vaccine T cell response that seemed partly convergent and partly personalized.

The sequenced sample was CD4+ T cells sorted from blood. The V call is TRBV5-1, the J call TRBJ2-7, with D maybe TRBD1 (5 bases). The origin of this receptor is a woman under 30 in good health. The CDR3 here is CAQQLGACDEQYF. CDR3 nucleotide sequence: TGCGCCCAGCAGCTTGGGGCTTGCGACGAGCAGTACTTC.